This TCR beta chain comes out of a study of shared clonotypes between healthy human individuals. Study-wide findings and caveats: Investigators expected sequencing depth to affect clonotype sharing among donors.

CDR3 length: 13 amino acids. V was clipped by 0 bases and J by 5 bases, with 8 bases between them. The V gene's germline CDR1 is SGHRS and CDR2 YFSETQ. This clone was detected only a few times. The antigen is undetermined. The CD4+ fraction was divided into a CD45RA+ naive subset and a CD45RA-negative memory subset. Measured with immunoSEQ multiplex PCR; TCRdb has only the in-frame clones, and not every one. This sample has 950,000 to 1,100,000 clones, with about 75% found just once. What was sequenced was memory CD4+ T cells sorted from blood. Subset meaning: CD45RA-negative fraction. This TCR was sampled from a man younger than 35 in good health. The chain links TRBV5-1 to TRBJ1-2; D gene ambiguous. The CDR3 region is CASSLEAQYGYTF. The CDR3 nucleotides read TGCGCCAGCAGCTTGGAAGCACAGTATGGCTACACCTTC.